The 3 T cell receptor beta chains listed next were all sequenced from one sample in a study of T cells in Graves' hyperthyroidism and ophthalmopathy. TCR beta CDR3 region amplification was performed from RNA transcripts. Initially, a first-round RT-PCR of the TCR CDR3 employed the HTBI primer set. TCRdb re-called the multiplex PCR reads through MiXCR, storing one row per CDR3 protein. Of around 800,000 distinct CDR3 sequences listed, around 38% are singletons. Sequencing used blood. These receptors were collected from a man younger than 35 with Graves' hyperthyroidism.

Here the CDR3 reads CASNPGQGLGTGELFF. As DNA, the CDR3 is TGTGCCAGCAACCCCGGACAGGGATTGGGCACCGGGGAGCTGTTTTTT. The V and J genes are TRBV6-1 and TRBJ2-2; 8 bases agree with TRBD1. This CDR3 comprises 16 residues. CDR1 and CDR2 from the germline V gene are MNHNS and SASEGT. J gave up 4 bases and V 7 bases, and 11 bases lay outside the gene matches.

The CDR3 protein is CASSYSGTGLNEQYF. The DNA of the CDR3 is TGTGCCAGCAGTTACTCAGGGACAGGGCTCAACGAGCAGTACTTC. V usage is TRBV6-5 and J usage is TRBJ2-7; 9 bases match TRBD1. Germline CDR1 reads MNHEY; CDR2 reads SVGAGI. The CDR3 is made up of 15 amino acids. After removal of 0 bases from V and 5 bases from J, the junction contained 5 bases not matched to a gene.

This sequence joins TRBV15 and TRBJ1-6; TRBD1 aligns across 9 bases. The CDR3 spans 14 residues. The V gene end was trimmed by 3 bases and the J gene end by 8 bases; junction bases not matched to a gene: 2. The germline V gene has CDR1 LNHNV and CDR2 YYDKDF (reference sequence). CDR3 loop: CATSSRTGDSPLHF. The CDR3 region has the DNA TGTGCCACCAGCAGCCGGACAGGGGATTCACCCCTCCACTTT.